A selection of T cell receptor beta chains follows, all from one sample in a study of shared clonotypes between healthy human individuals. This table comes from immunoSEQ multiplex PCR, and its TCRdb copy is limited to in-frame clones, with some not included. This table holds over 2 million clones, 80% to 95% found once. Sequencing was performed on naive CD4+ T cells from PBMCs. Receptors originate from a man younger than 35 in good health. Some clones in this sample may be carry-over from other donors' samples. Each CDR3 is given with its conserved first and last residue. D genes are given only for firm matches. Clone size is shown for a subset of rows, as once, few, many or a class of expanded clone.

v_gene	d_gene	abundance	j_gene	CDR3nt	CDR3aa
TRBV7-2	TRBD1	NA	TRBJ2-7	TGTGCCAGCAGCTTGACAGGGGTAAGCGAGCAGTACTTC	CASSLTGVSEQYF
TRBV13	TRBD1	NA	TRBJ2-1	TGTGCCAGCAGCTGGACAGGGGGCGCGCCCGGTGAGCAGTTCTTC	CASSWTGGAPGEQFF
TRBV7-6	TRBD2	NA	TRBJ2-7	TGTGCCAGCAGCTTAGGTACGGGAGGGGAGGTCTACGAGCAGTACTTC	CASSLGTGGEVYEQYF
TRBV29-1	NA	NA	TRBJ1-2	TGCAGCGTTGGGGGCGACGGGGGGAATGGCTACACCTTC	CSVGGDGGNGYTF
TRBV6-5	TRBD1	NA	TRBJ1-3	TGTGCCAGCAGCCCACAGGGGGCCTCAAACACCATATATTTT	CASSPQGASNTIYF
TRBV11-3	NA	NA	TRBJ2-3	TGTGCCAGCAGCTATCAGGGGCGCGGTACAGATACGCAGTATTTT	CASSYQGRGTDTQYF
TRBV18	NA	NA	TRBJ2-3	TGTGCCAGCTCAACTACACAGCGCACAGATACGCAGTATTTT	CASSTTQRTDTQYF
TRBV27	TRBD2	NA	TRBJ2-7	TGTGCCAGCAGTTTATCGCCAGGACTAGCGGGAGTTGAGCAGTACTTC	CASSLSPGLAGVEQYF
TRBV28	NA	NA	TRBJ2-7	TGTGCCAGCAGTTCCCCCGGGGCAAGCATCACCTACGAGCAGTACTTC	CASSSPGASITYEQYF
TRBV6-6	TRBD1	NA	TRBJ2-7	TGTGCCAGCAACAAACGGACAGGGGGTCTCTACGAGCAGTACTTC	CASNKRTGGLYEQYF
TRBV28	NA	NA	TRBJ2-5	TGTGCCAGCAGTTTCAGAGGGCTAGAGACCCAGTACTTC	CASSFRGLETQYF
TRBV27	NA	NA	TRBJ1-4	TGTGCCAGCAGTTTGTGGCTGGCAGCAAATGAAAAACTGTTTTTT	CASSLWLAANEKLFF
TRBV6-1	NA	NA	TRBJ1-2	TGTGCCAGCAGTGAATCCGGGACGGCCCTGGATGGCTACACCTTC	CASSESGTALDGYTF
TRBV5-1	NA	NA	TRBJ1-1	TGCGCCAGCAGCGGAGACGCCAGGAGGAACACTGAAGCTTTCTTT	CASSGDARRNTEAFF
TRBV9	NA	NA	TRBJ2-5	TGTGCCAGCAGCGTAGATGGGGGCCGGGAGACCCAGTACTTC	CASSVDGGRETQYF
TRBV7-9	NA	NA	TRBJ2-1	TGTGCCAGCAGCTCGGGACTGGATCTTCGTGAGCAGTTCTTC	CASSSGLDLREQFF
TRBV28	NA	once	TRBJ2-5	TGTGCCAGCAGTTTAGGGGGACTTAGGGAGACCCAGTACTTC	CASSLGGLRETQYF
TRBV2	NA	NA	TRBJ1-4	TGTGCCAGCATCGATCGTCGGACAGCTAATGAAAAACTGTTTTTT	CASIDRRTANEKLFF
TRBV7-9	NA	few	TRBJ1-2	TGTGCCAGCAGCTTCGGGCGGCGGGGTGGCTACACCTTC	CASSFGRRGGYTF
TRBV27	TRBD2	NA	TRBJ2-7	TGTGCCAGCAGTATCGTCGCGGGAGTTTACGAGCAGTACTTC	CASSIVAGVYEQYF
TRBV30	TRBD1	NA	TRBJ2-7	TGTGCCTTTAGGGGACAGGGGGCGGATGGTATGGGGTCCGAGCAGTACTTC	CAFRGQGADGMGSEQYF
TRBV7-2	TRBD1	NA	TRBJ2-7	TGTGCCAGCAGCTTTGAGACAGGGGGTAACGAGCAGTACTTC	CASSFETGGNEQYF
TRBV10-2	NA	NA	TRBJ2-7	TGCGCCAGCAGTGACAGGGGGGTTCGGTACGAGCAGTACTTC	CASSDRGVRYEQYF
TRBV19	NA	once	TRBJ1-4	TGTGCCAGTAGTCTAATAGGGGCCGGTAATGAAAAACTGTTTTTT	CASSLIGAGNEKLFF
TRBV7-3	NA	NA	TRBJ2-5	TGTGCCAGCAGCTTAACGGGACCGCAGGGGACCCAGTACTTC	CASSLTGPQGTQYF
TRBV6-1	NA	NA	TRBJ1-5	TGTGCCAGCAGTCGGGACGGGGGCAATCAGCCCCAGCATTTT	CASSRDGGNQPQHF
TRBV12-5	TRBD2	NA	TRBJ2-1	TGTGCTAGTGGGGGACTAGCGGGAGGTAGTGAGCAGTTCTTC	CASGGLAGGSEQFF
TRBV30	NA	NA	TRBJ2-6	TGTGCCTGGACAAAGGACTCTGGGGCCAACGTCCTGACTTTC	CAWTKDSGANVLTF
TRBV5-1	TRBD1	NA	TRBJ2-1	TGCGCCAGCAGCCGAACGACAGGGAACTCCTACAATGAGCAGTTCTTC	CASSRTTGNSYNEQFF
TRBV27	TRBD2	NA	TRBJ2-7	TGTGCCAGCAGACGGGAGGGGAGGGGTCCCTACGAGCAGTACTTC	CASRREGRGPYEQYF
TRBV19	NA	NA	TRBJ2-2	TGTGCCAGTAGTATCACCATGGCGGTCGGGGAGCTGTTTTTT	CASSITMAVGELFF
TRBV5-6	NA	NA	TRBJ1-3	TGTGCCAGCCGATACAGGGATGTCGGAAACACCATATATTTT	CASRYRDVGNTIYF
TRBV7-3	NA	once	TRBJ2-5	TGTGCCAGCAGCTTAAGGGCCAAAGAGACCCAGTACTTC	CASSLRAKETQYF
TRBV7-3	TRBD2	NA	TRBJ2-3	TGTGCCAGCAGCTCTCTAGCGGGAGTCGCGGATACGCAGTATTTT	CASSSLAGVADTQYF
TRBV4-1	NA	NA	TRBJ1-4	TGCGCCAGCAGCCAAGTCTTGGGAAAACTGTTTTTT	CASSQVLGKLFF
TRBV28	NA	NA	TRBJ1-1	TGTGCCATCGTTACAGGACAGATGAACACTGAAGCTTTCTTT	CAIVTGQMNTEAFF
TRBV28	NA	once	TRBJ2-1	TGTGCCAGCAGATCTGACTTATACAATGAGCAGTTCTTC	CASRSDLYNEQFF
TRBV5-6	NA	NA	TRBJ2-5	TGTGCCAGCAGCTCCCGGTGGGAGCAGTACTTC	CASSSRWEQYF
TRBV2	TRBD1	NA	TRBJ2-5	TGTGCCAGCAGGGCGGGACAGGGAGAAGAGACCCAGTACTTC	CASRAGQGEETQYF
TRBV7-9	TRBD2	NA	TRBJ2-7	TGTGCCAGCAGCACGAGCGGGAGGACCCACTACGAGCAGTACTTC	CASSTSGRTHYEQYF
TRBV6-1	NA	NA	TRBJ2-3	TGTGCCAGCAGGTCAATAACTAGCACAGATACGCAGTATTTT	CASRSITSTDTQYF
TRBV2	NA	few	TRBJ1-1	TGTGCCAGCAGTGTTATGGCCCCTGAGACTGAAGCTTTCTTT	CASSVMAPETEAFF
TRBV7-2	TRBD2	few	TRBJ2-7	TGTGCCAGCAGCCTCGGGACTAGCGGGGGCTACGAGCAGTACTTC	CASSLGTSGGYEQYF
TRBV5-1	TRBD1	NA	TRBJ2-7	TGCGCCAGCACGACCGGGACAGGGGGCGCGTCCCACGAGCAGTACTTC	CASTTGTGGASHEQYF
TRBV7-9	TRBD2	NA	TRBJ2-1	TGTGCCAGCAGCCCGGGGGGTGGGTTCACCGAGCAGTTCTTC	CASSPGGGFTEQFF
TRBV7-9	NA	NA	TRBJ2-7	TGTGCCAGCAGATCATCAGGTCTTGTGCAGTACTTC	CASRSSGLVQYF
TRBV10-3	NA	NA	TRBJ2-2	TGTGCCATCAGTGAGTCGGCTGGGAGTGGCGGAAGGCGAGTGGAGCTGTTTTTT	CAISESAGSGGRRVELFF
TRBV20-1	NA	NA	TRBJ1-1	TGCAGTGCCGGTATGAACACTGAAGCTTTCTTT	CSAGMNTEAFF